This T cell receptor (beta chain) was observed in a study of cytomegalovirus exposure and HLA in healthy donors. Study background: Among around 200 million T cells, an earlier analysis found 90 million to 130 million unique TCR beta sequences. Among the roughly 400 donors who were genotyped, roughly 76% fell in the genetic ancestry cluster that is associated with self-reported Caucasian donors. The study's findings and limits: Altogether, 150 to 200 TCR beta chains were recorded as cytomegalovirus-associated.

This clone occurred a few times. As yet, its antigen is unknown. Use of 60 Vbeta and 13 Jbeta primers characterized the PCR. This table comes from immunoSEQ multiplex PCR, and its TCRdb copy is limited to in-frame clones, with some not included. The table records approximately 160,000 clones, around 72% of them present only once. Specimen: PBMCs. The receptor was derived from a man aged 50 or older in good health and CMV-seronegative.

The CDR3 protein is CASQQGLLAKNIQYF. The CDR3, as DNA: TGTGCCAGTCAACAGGGGTTACTAGCCAAAAACATTCAGTACTTC. This rearrangement joins TRBV19 to TRBJ2-4, with 7 bases fitting TRBD1. Germline V gene data show CDR1 as LNHDA and CDR2 as SQIVND (reference sequence). Trimming removed 8 bases from V and 0 bases from J; junction bases left unmatched: 7. The CDR3 runs to 15 residues.